This T cell receptor beta chain originates from a study of blood T cell repertoires in COVID-19 (dated by TCRdb to about 2020). In the study overall: Samples from collaborators originated in the United States, Italy and Spain and spanned both the acute and convalescent phases of COVID-19. The repertoires were released in a freely available public database intended as a resource for research on the immune response to SARS-CoV-2. Samples came from the ongoing ImmuneRACE study (first 160 participants) plus 1,254 subjects from 6 global collaborators. The material from the prospective study consisted of cDNA or gDNA derived from T cells, B-cell-depleted T cells, or PBMCs. The sample metadata nearly always contained a de-identified subject ID, COVID-19 status, age in years and sex. Subjects who had been exposed to COVID-19, were actively infected with it, or had recovered from it provided the deeply sampled blood TCRbeta repertoires that made up the dataset. Where available, HLA class I and class II types were obtained from metadata supplied by the sample provider rather than from assay-based typing. The full study reports these points: Clinical and demographic metadata were provided uncurated, with the amount varying by source and participant.

As for this clone: Its antigen is not yet known. It has no much larger one-base neighbor in the sample; base qualities were not kept.

Trimmed from V: 1 base; trimmed from J: 11 bases; junction bases lacking a gene match: 3. The CDR3 sequence holds 13 residues, the cysteine and phenylalanine included. Only CDR3 DNA is held: 39 bases, read in frame from base 1. Taken from the germline V gene, the CDR1 and CDR2 loops are KGHSH and LQKENI. Each collaborating institution followed its own protocols to collect whole blood in K2EDTA tubes. Collaborator samples were shipped for TCRbeta analysis as frozen whole blood, isolated PBMCs, or DNA extracted from either sample type. TCRbeta CDR3 regions were amplified from genomic DNA by means of the immunoSEQ Assay, a bias-controlled multiplex PCR. The study's processing was this. The number of nucleated cells in each sample was estimated from the amplification of reference gene primers within the assay. To quantify the absolute abundance of each unique TCRbeta CDR3 rearrangement, sequence reads were collapsed and filtered. Productive Simpson clonality was computed per sample as the square root of Simpson's diversity index over productive rearrangements. The clones in this table, taken by TCRdb from immuneACCESS, are in-frame only. Not every clone is retained; where verified, under half of the shortfall comes from an unresolved V gene, and the cause of the rest is unknown. V and J calls and clone size come straight from that table; D and trimming were deduced from the DNA. The table for this sample lists about 92,000 clones; 75% to 90% of them were counted only once. The ten largest clones represent roughly 15% of the sample.

The clonotype originates from a woman at least 80 years old with active or convalescent COVID-19. Sample: peripheral blood. The rearrangement joined TRBV18 to TRBJ1-1; the junction holds 11 bases that match TRBD1. The sequence in DNA is TGTGCCAGCTCACCACGGGACAGGGGGATGGCTTTCTTT. Translation gives CASSPRDRGMAFF.